This TCR beta chain was sequenced in a study of regulatory T cells in long-lasting Graves disease. Study conclusions and caveats: TCR diversity in persistent Graves' patients was below that of newly diagnosed ones. Among samples with persistent disease, TRBV28, TRBJ1-2 and TRBJ2-5 were favored. The study found persistent patients shared more public clonotypes (more than 2,500) than new patients (around 870).

The time point: persistent/refractory GD, antithyroid drugs over 5 years with positive TRAb. The TCR library used RNA extracted from PBMCs. Diagnosing Graves' disease relied on the American Thyroid Association guidelines. The CDR3 contains 12 residues. From germline, CDR1 is DFQATT and CDR2 SNEGSKA (reference sequence). The J segment lost 4 bases and the V segment lost 5 bases, leaving 3 bases of the junction unmatched. Building the TCR beta libraries relied on iRepertoire HTBI primers, and CDR3 regions underwent Arm-PCR. Each CDR3 protein is one row after TCRdb ran MiXCR on the multiplex PCR reads. This repertoire shows around 400,000 distinct CDR3 sequences, about 20% found once; its top ten account for about 27%. This clonotype was recorded a few times. Its antigen is not identified.

V is TRBV20-1 and J is TRBJ2-7; 9 nucleotides agree with TRBD2. The sequenced sample was peripheral blood mononuclear cells (PBMCs), obtained when the disease was refractory, from a patient treated with antithyroid drugs. The sequence was collected from a female donor with Graves disease. The CDR3 loop is CSARTSAYEQYF. Here the CDR3 DNA reads TGCAGTGCTCGGACTAGCGCTTACGAGCAGTACTTC.